These 6 T cell receptor beta chains originate from one sample sequenced in a study of vaccination and CD4 T cells after COVID-19 (dated 2022 in TCRdb). These receptors' targets are unknown. Receptor libraries were prepared by PCR. Sequencing relied on an Illumina iSeq 100. DNA from cultured CD4+ T cells was subjected to TCR sequencing with the Oncomine TCR Beta short-read assay at the Johns Hopkins FTIC core. TCRdb reworked the public reads: Q25 trimming with fastp, MiXCR clone assembly, productive beta chains retained. Entries are consolidated by CDR3 protein sequence, retaining the most common genes and DNA. This sample is represented by 15,000 or so distinct CDR3 sequences; around 52% of them were singletons. The top ten clones comprise about a tenth of the sample. Read against the paper, the sample's treatment or condition label means: approximately 10-day PBMC culture with coronavirus spike peptide pools or control peptides (ViraFEST assay).

Sample: CD4+ T cells from blood, cultured in vitro. These receptors were taken from a human donor who had recovered from COVID-19.

As to this clonotype: The conserved closing phenylalanine or tryptophan is absent in this CDR3, likely reflecting a read error. V is TRBV7-9 and J is TRBJ2-5, with D perhaps given as TRBD1 or TRBD2 (6 bases each). This CDR3 comprises 19 residues. Germline CDR1 SEHNR, CDR2 FQNEAQ (reference sequence). V was shortened by 3 bases and J by 3 bases, with 26 bases between the two germline ends. Here the CDR3 DNA reads TGTGCCAGCAGCTTCTCACAATTATCCGCCCGGGGGCCCAAAGAGACCCAGTACCTC. Translation gives CASSFSQLSARGPKETQYL.

The V gene is TRBV12-3 or TRBV12-4, the J gene TRBJ2-1, with TRBD2 matching over 12 bases. The CDR3 length is 15 residues. J was trimmed by 8 bases and V by 6 bases; bases with no gene match: 8. The DNA of the CDR3 is TGTGCCAGCAGCTTCAGACTAGCGGGAGCATATGAGCAGTTCTTC. Its protein is CASSFRLAGAYEQFF.

This clonotype has just a few counts. The chain has TRBV6-1 and TRBJ1-6; perhaps TRBD1 as D (6 bases). There are 15 residues in the CDR3. Deletions cut 7 bases from V and 4 bases from J, with 14 bases between. Germline CDR1 MNHNS, CDR2 SASEGT. The CDR3 protein is CASKQGEAYNSPLHF. Written as DNA, the CDR3 is TGTGCCAGCAAACAGGGCGAGGCGTATAATTCACCCCTCCACTTT.

The chain has TRBV19 and TRBJ1-2; no definite D call. V lost 6 bases and J lost 10, with 12 bases in between. This CDR3 has 11 residues. Germline lookup yields CDR1 LNHDA and CDR2 SQIVND (reference sequence). This chain's CDR3 is CASSQATVYTF. CDR3 nucleotide sequence: TGTGCCAGTAGCCAAGCGACGGTCTACACCTTC.

Of note for this clonotype: One end of the junction fails to match germline, which may point to a read error. The chain recombines TRBV7-2 with TRBJ2-3, with 9 positions matching TRBD2. From germline, CDR1 is SGHTA and CDR2 FQGNSA. The CDR3 length is 18 residues. Written as DNA, the CDR3 is TGTGTCAGCAGCTTACCTAGGGTGGCGGGAGGGGTGGCAGATACGCAGTATTTT. Protein product: CVSSLPRVAGGVADTQYF.

The chain is built from TRBV2 and TRBJ1-5; D uncertain. The CDR3 runs 14 residues. Trimming took off 3 bases at V and 6 bases at J, with 12 bases between the two ends. Germline CDR1 SNHLY, CDR2 FYNNEI. CDR3 DNA sequence: TGTGCCAGCAGTGAGCGGGAGACGGGTCAGCCCCAGCATTTT. The encoded protein is CASSERETGQPQHF. Together with reference TRBV2 and TRBJ1-5, the CDR3 gives the full variable domain: EPEVTQTPSHQVTQMGQEVILRCVPISNHLYFYWYRQILGQKVEFLVSFYNNEISEKSEIFDDQFSVERPDGSNFTLKIRSTKLEDSAMYFCASSERETGQPQHFGDGTRLSIL.